The clone carrying this TCR beta chain turned up a few times. This record belongs to a study of blood T cell repertoires in COVID-19. Participants came from 24 US areas, aged roughly 18 to 95 years. Participant-given clinical history determined each cohort assignment. Recovered Cohort 3 donors showed two negative PCRs, clearance, or symptom resolution. Sequencing was performed with immunoSEQ multiplex PCR; in TCRdb, only in-frame clones are kept and a portion is missing. The table shows roughly 200,000 clones, with about 90% occurring only once. This CDR3 comprises 12 residues. Trimming removed 5 bases from V and 3 bases from J; junction bases left unmatched: 0. Germline CDR1 is MNHEY and CDR2 is SVGAGI.

This rearrangement joins TRBV6-5 to TRBJ1-1; 7 nucleotides match TRBD1. Sequencing was carried out using PBMCs or T cells enriched from blood (not recorded which). This receptor was identified in a woman in her thirties who had recovered from COVID-19. CDR3: CASSTGDTEAFF. In nucleotides, the CDR3 is TGTGCCAGCAGTACAGGGGACACTGAAGCTTTCTTT.